These T cell receptor beta chains were read from a single sample in a study of shared clonotypes between healthy human individuals. Only in-frame clones appear in the TCRdb table, and some are missing; sequencing was by immunoSEQ multiplex PCR. The sample lists roughly 720,000 clones, around 91% occurring once. The sample consisted of memory CD8+ T cells from PBMCs. These TCRs come from a man younger than 30 in good health. Some clones in this sample may be carry-over from other donors' samples. Each CDR3 is given with its conserved first and last residue. A D gene is named only where the DNA matches it firmly. Clone sizes are given selectively: once, few, many, or a class where the clone is expanded.

j_call d_call v_call clone_size cdr3_nt cdr3_aa
TRBJ1-2 . TRBV5-1 . TGCGCCAGCAGCTTGTCAGGGGCGAGTGGCTACACCTTC CASSLSGASGYTF
TRBJ2-1 TRBD1 TRBV4-2 . TGTGCCAGCAGCCCCCGACAGGGGGCGCTGAATGAGCAGTTCTTC CASSPRQGALNEQFF
TRBJ2-7 . TRBV4-2 . TGTGCCAGCAGCCAAGATCGGACGGACGAGCAGTACTTC CASSQDRTDEQYF
TRBJ2-2 . TRBV27 . TGTGCCAGCAGGGACATTCACACCGGGGAGCTGTTTTTT CASRDIHTGELFF
TRBJ2-2 . TRBV2 . TGTGCCACCAAACCCCAAGCGAACACCGGGGAGCTGTTTTTT CATKPQANTGELFF
TRBJ1-3 . TRBV4-3 . TGCGCCAGCAGCCCTACACGGATCTCTGGAAACACCATATATTTT CASSPTRISGNTIYF
TRBJ1-5 . TRBV28 many TGTGCCAGCAGTCTGTCGCTAAATCAGCCCCAGCATTTT CASSLSLNQPQHF
TRBJ1-1 TRBD1 TRBV7-9 . TGTGCCAGCAGCCTCAGGGGGCCCCCGAACACTGAAGCTTTCTTT CASSLRGPPNTEAFF
TRBJ2-3 . TRBV19 . TGTGCCAGTAGTATTTTTCCCACAGATACGCAGTATTTT CASSIFPTDTQYF
TRBJ2-1 TRBD2 TRBV6-4 . TGTGCCAGCAGTGACTCCGGGACTAGCGCCGAGCAGTTCTTC CASSDSGTSAEQFF
TRBJ1-1 . TRBV23-1 many TGCGCCAGCCCCCCCCGCCACATTGAAGCTTTCTTT CASPPRHIEAFF
TRBJ2-7 TRBD2 TRBV7-3 . TGTGCCAGCAGCCTCCTCGGGACTAGCGGCTACGAGCAGTACTTC CASSLLGTSGYEQYF
TRBJ2-2 TRBD2 TRBV18 . TGTGCCAGCTCACCCGGACGACTAGCGGGGGGCACCGGGGAGCTGTTTTTT CASSPGRLAGGTGELFF
TRBJ2-7 . TRBV5-1 . TGCGCCAGCAGCTTGGGAGAGGGTCCGACCTACGAGCAGTACTTC CASSLGEGPTYEQYF
TRBJ2-7 . TRBV28 . TGTGCCAGCAGTTTAAGGCCCGATCACTACGAGCAGTACTTC CASSLRPDHYEQYF
TRBJ1-1 TRBD1 TRBV28 . TGTGCCAGCAGTTTGTCGATCCGGGACAGGGGGGCGAACACTGAAGCTTTCTTT CASSLSIRDRGANTEAFF
TRBJ1-2 TRBD1 TRBV7-2 . TGTGCCAGCAGCTTAAAGGCAGGGGGAAATGGCTACACCTTC CASSLKAGGNGYTF
TRBJ2-7 . TRBV28 . TGTGCCAGCAGTTACAGGGACTACTCCCTCTACGAGCAGTACTTC CASSYRDYSLYEQYF
TRBJ2-1 TRBD2 TRBV10-3 . TGTGCCATCAGCCCCCGGACTAGCGGGACCGGCAATGAGCAGTTCTTC CAISPRTSGTGNEQFF
TRBJ2-7 TRBD1 TRBV13 . TGTGCCAGCAGCTTAGACAGGGGAATGTACGAGCAGTACTTC CASSLDRGMYEQYF
TRBJ2-1 . TRBV4-1 . TGCGCCAGCAGCCCCATGCGGGGGCGCTCCTACAATGAGCAGTTCTTC CASSPMRGRSYNEQFF
TRBJ2-7 TRBD1 TRBV7-8 . TGTGCCAGCAGCTTGGGCCGGACAGGGGGCAGCGAGCAGTACTTC CASSLGRTGGSEQYF
TRBJ2-1 TRBD1 TRBV2 . TGTGCCAGCAGACAGACAGGGCATGAGCAGTTCTTC CASRQTGHEQFF
TRBJ1-1 TRBD1 TRBV7-6 . TGTGCCAGCAGCTTAGCTGTCGGCAGGGGGGTGAACACTGAAGCTTTCTTT CASSLAVGRGVNTEAFF
TRBJ2-2 . TRBV9 . TGTGCCAGCAGCGAGACGGGTTTGGACACCGGGGAGCTGTTTTTT CASSETGLDTGELFF
TRBJ2-7 . TRBV6-6 . TGTGCCAGCAGTTACCCCGGACCGAACCCGTCCGACGAGCAGTACTTC CASSYPGPNPSDEQYF
TRBJ2-3 TRBD2 TRBV6-1 . TGTGCCAGCAGTGGGACTAGCGGGAGTCTGACAGATACGCAGTATTTT CASSGTSGSLTDTQYF
TRBJ2-2 . TRBV7-9 . TGTGCCAGCAGCCCCTATTCAGCCGGCGCGAACACCGGGGAGCTGTTTTTT CASSPYSAGANTGELFF
TRBJ2-3 . TRBV6-6 . TGTGCCACCCAGGGTTTCTTGGGGGATACGCAGTATTTT CATQGFLGDTQYF
TRBJ2-3 . TRBV15 . TGTGCCACCGCCTTGGGTGGTACGCAGTATTTT CATALGGTQYF
TRBJ2-3 . TRBV2 . TGTGCCAGCTTCGGGGTGGCCGATACGCAGTATTTT CASFGVADTQYF
TRBJ2-5 TRBD2 TRBV19 . TGTGCCAGTAGTATAGCGGGAGGAGAGACCCAGTACTTC CASSIAGGETQYF
TRBJ2-4 . TRBV5-1 . TGCGCCAGCAGCTCCCACCCCAGAAACATTCAGTACTTC CASSSHPRNIQYF
TRBJ2-7 . TRBV27 . TGTGCCAGCAGTCCAACACCTACCTACGAGCAGTACTTC CASSPTPTYEQYF
TRBJ2-3 TRBD2 TRBV28 . TGTGCCAGCAGTCCCTGGACTAGCCGGGATACGCAGTATTTT CASSPWTSRDTQYF
TRBJ2-7 TRBD1 TRBV5-4 . TGTGCCAGCAGCTTGCTTACAGGGGGACACGAGCAGTACTTC CASSLLTGGHEQYF
TRBJ2-7 . TRBV7-9 . TGTGCCAGCAGCTCTGGCTACTACGAGCAGTACTTC CASSSGYYEQYF